Following are 14 T cell receptor beta chains from one sample sequenced in a study of naive and memory T cell subsets (dated by TCRdb to 2017 to 2019). The library was prepared using 5' RACE. Instrument on record: Illumina MiSeq. The ligated cDNA was amplified in four rounds of PCR with nested alpha and beta constant region primers together with the SP2 primer. TCRdb reprocessing: public reads trimmed at Q25 with fastp, clones called with MiXCR, in-frame beta chains kept. Merged by CDR3 protein, the rows form single entries marked with the most common genes and DNA. This sample holds more than 55,000 distinct CDR3 sequences; 6% to 8% were observed only once. The ten largest clones capture almost 10% of the sample. Using 3' ligation of a UMI-containing oligonucleotide to TCR cDNA, the study laid out a robust and sensitive protocol to amplify, sequence and analyze TCRs. The receptors were gathered from a female donor in good health.

This clonotype was seen a few times. The rearrangement links TRBV5-6 to TRBJ2-6; 8 nucleotides agree with TRBD1. This CDR3 contains 19 residues. V gave up 3 bases and J gave up 2 bases; unmatched junction bases: 13. CDR1 SGHDT and CDR2 YYEEEE come from the germline V gene. The DNA of the CDR3 is TGTGCCAGCAGCTCCATGACCGACAGGGGTAGGGCTGGGGCCAACGTCCTGACTTTC. Translated, it gives CASSSMTDRGRAGANVLTF.

Many counts were recorded for this clonotype. DNA for the CDR3: TGCAGTGCTCCCCGACAGACGAACACTGAAGCTTTCTTT. It is translated as CSAPRQTNTEAFF. The V and J genes are TRBV20-1 and TRBJ1-1; TRBD1 is a possible D gene (5 bases). The ends were cut back, 5 bases at V and 1 base at J, with 11 bases in the middle. This CDR3 is 13 amino acids long. Germline-derived CDR1 and CDR2 are DFQATT and SNEGSKA (reference sequence).

This clonotype occurred a few times. The chain employs TRBV6-2 or TRBV6-3 and TRBJ2-2; D gene uncertain. The CDR3 covers 16 residues. V shed 6 bases and J shed 1 base, with 15 bases lying between them. Germline V gives CDR1 MNHEY, CDR2 SVGEGT. The CDR3 region is CASSPFRVGNTGELFF. In DNA, the CDR3 is TGTGCCAGCAGCCCCTTCAGAGTGGGGAACACCGGGGAGCTGTTTTTT.

This chain links TRBV6-1 with TRBJ2-1; 7 bases agree with TRBD1. The DNA matches TRBJ2-7 better at its end, which makes the J call doubtful. Germline lookup yields CDR1 MNHNS and CDR2 SASEGT. The CDR3 contains 14 residues. The CDR3 is CASSPGTEYNEQYF. CDR3 DNA: TGTGCCAGCAGTCCCGGGACAGAATACAATGAGCAGTACTTC.

This clonotype was observed at least ten times. The V and J genes are TRBV20-1 and TRBJ1-4; 9 nucleotides match TRBD1. J gave up 0 bases and V 5 bases, and 4 bases lay outside the gene matches. The V gene's germline CDR1 is DFQATT and CDR2 SNEGSKA (reference sequence). CDR3 length equals 15 residues. The CDR3 region has the DNA TGCAGTGCTCGGGACAGGGTTGCAACTAATGAAAAACTGTTTTTT. It is translated as CSARDRVATNEKLFF.

The V and J genes are TRBV7-2 and TRBJ1-2; 8 bases align to TRBD1. The V and J ends lost 2 bases and 4 bases, in that order; junction bases with no gene match: 9. This CDR3 contains 16 residues. Germline CDR1 reads SGHTA; CDR2 reads FQGNSA. The CDR3 reads CASSLRTGTLPYGYTF. CDR3 bases: TGTGCCAGCAGCTTACGGACAGGGACCTTACCCTATGGCTACACCTTC.

About this clonotype itself: A much larger clonotype is one base distant, so this may be a read error. The conserved phenylalanine or tryptophan is not found at the CDR3 terminus, so this likely reflects a read error. The chain links TRBV6-5 to TRBJ1-2; D not certain. Germline-derived CDR1 and CDR2 are MNHEY and SVGAGI. CDR3 length equals 13 residues. Trimming took 5 bases from V and 6 from J, leaving 13 bases between them. CDR3 DNA: TGTGCCAGCAGTCCAGGAGTTGTGAATGGCTACACCTTG. Its protein product is CASSPGVVNGYTL.

In the case of this clonotype: A much larger clone lies a single base off, so this may be a read error. V usage is TRBV5-1 and J usage is TRBJ1-2; D unclear. Germline-derived CDR1 and CDR2 are SGHRS and YFSETQ. CDR3 length: 14 residues. CDR3: CASSLGGQNYGDTF. CDR3 bases: TGCGCCAGCAGCTTGGGAGGGCAGAACTATGGCGACACCTTC.

The rearrangement links TRBV7-3 to TRBJ1-3; D possibly corresponds to TRBD1 (6 bases). The germline V and J ends were trimmed by 3 bases and 4 bases, with 10 bases remaining between them. CDR1 and CDR2 (germline): SGHTA, FQGTGA. The CDR3 spans 14 residues. The CDR3 loop reads CASSLGQEGNTIYF. CDR3 DNA: TGTGCCAGCAGCTTGGGACAAGAGGGAAACACCATATATTTT.

This clonotype was observed a handful of times. The chain uses TRBV27 and TRBJ2-3; 12 nucleotides line up with TRBD1. V lost 6 bases to trimming and J lost 6 bases; unmatched junction nucleotides: 7. Germline lookup yields CDR1 MNHEY and CDR2 SMNVEV (reference sequence). CDR3 length equals 15 residues. The CDR3 is CASSRRDRGPDTQYF. Written as DNA, the CDR3 is TGTGCCAGCAGCCGCCGGGACAGGGGGCCGGATACGCAGTATTTT.

This clonotype came up many times. The chain joins TRBV30 to TRBJ1-2; weak D call: TRBD1 (5 bases). Germline V CDR1 and CDR2: GTSNPN, SVGIG (reference sequence). V dropped 1 base and J dropped 3 bases, with 21 bases sitting between them. The CDR3 sequence is 17 residues long. The CDR3 loop is CAWSAPGRLRRDYGYTF. CDR3 in DNA: TGTGCCTGGAGTGCTCCGGGACGCCTTCGAAGGGACTATGGCTACACCTTC.

There are many counts of this clonotype. The chain joins TRBV10-3 to TRBJ1-1; a possible D gene is TRBD1 (5 bases). Germline loops: CDR1 ENHRY, CDR2 SYGVKD. Trimming removed 8 bases from V and 3 bases from J, with 13 bases in between. There are 13 residues in the CDR3. CDR3 region: CAIDRGRDTEAFF. The CDR3 region has the DNA TGTGCCATCGATAGGGGCAGAGACACTGAAGCTTTCTTT.

Many counts were recorded for this clonotype. The rearrangement uses TRBV15 and TRBJ2-2, with TRBD1 as a possible D gene (5 bases). This CDR3 comprises 15 residues. Between the trimmed V and J ends, which lost 0 bases and 6 bases, there was a span of 11 bases. The V gene's germline CDR1 is LNHNV and CDR2 YYDKDF (reference sequence). Here the CDR3 DNA reads TGTGCCACCAGCAGAGAGAGCAGGGCGGCCGGGGAGCTGTTTTTT. This gives the protein CATSRESRAAGELFF.

CDR3 protein: CASSFDRKNQPQHF. The CDR3 nucleotides are TGTGCCAGCAGCTTCGACAGGAAGAATCAGCCCCAGCATTTT. The V call is TRBV5-4, the J call TRBJ1-5, with a weak D call TRBD1 (6 bases). The CDR3 loop spans 14 amino acids. The V end was cut by 2 bases, the J end by 4 bases, with 10 bases between. Germline V gene data show CDR1 as SGHNT and CDR2 as YYREEE (reference sequence).